A single sample is the source of the 10 T cell receptor beta chains below, sequenced in a study of beta chain features in type 1 diabetes. Since all of the isolated RNA was reverse transcribed, expressed TCRB transcripts were what got sequenced. The method was immunoSEQ multiplex PCR; TCRdb's version includes in-frame clones alone and lacks a portion of them. The table has roughly 380,000 clones, around 20% seen once; the top ten hold under 0.055%. Sequencing was performed on naive CD4+ T cells from blood. These receptors all stem from a woman between 18 and 30 years old in good health.

The rearrangement uses TRBV11-3 and TRBJ1-1; tentatively, D is TRBD1 (5 bases). This CDR3 is built from 18 residues. V lost 1 base to trimming and J lost 1 base, with 19 bases between them. Germline CDR1 and CDR2: SGHNT and YENEEA. Here the CDR3 reads CASSLGGDVYRWNTEAFF. The CDR3 nucleotides are TGTGCCAGCAGCTTAGGGGGGGATGTTTACAGGTGGAACACTGAAGCTTTCTTT.

Comment on this clone: Its ends do not fully match the called genes, so a read error is possible. The chain carries TRBV30 and TRBJ2-2, with D possibly matching TRBD1 (5 bases). From germline, CDR1 is GTSNPN and CDR2 SVGIG (reference sequence). This CDR3 contains 15 residues. The CDR3, as DNA: TGTGCCTGGAGCCAATGGCAGGGCAACACCAGGGAGCTGTTTTTT. This encodes CAWSQWQGNTRELFF. The complete variable domain, with remaining parts taken from reference TRBV30 and TRBJ2-2, reads SQTIHQWPATLVQPVGSPLSLECTVEGTSNPNLYWYRQAAGRGLQLLFYSVGIGQISSEVPQNLSASRPQDRQFILSSKKLLLSDSGFYLCAWSQWQGNTRELFFGEGSRLTVL.

This clone came up a few times. The chain is built from TRBV5-1 and TRBJ2-2, with D possibly matching TRBD2 (5 bases). V lost 0 bases to trimming and J lost 5 bases, with 11 bases between them. The CDR3 length is 15 residues. Germline V gene sequence: CDR1 SGHRS, CDR2 YFSETQ. Written as DNA, the CDR3 is TGCGCCAGCAGCTTGGGCGGCCCGGGGACCGGGGAGCTGTTTTTT. Encoded protein: CASSLGGPGTGELFF.

In this sample, this clone turned up a few times. The gene calls are TRBV19 and TRBJ2-7, with D possibly matching TRBD1 (5 bases). Trimming shortened V by 6 bases and J by 4 bases, and 13 bases separated the two germline ends. Germline V gene lookup returns CDR1 LNHDA and CDR2 SQIVND (reference sequence). The CDR3 totals 13 residues. The CDR3 DNA sequence: TGTGCCAGTAGCTCGTCGACAGTTTACGAGCAGTACTTC. Amino acids: CASSSSTVYEQYF.

The chain is built from TRBV5-1 and TRBJ1-2; D uncertain. The V and J ends lost 0 bases and 6 bases respectively, with 12 bases between them. The CDR3 is 14 amino acids. CDR1 is SGHRS and CDR2 is YFSETQ in the germline V gene. CDR3 sequence reads: CASSLGRGGDGYTF. The CDR3, as DNA: TGCGCCAGCAGCTTGGGCCGCGGAGGTGATGGCTACACCTTC.

The chain joins TRBV29-1 to TRBJ1-2, with D uncertain. The CDR3 runs to 13 residues. Germline CDR1 is SQVTM and CDR2 is ANQGSEA. Trimming shortened V by 3 bases and J by 4 bases, and 12 bases separated the two germline ends. CDR3 nucleotide sequence: TGCAGCGTTGACCGCTACCTGAGCTATGGCTACACCTTC. Residues: CSVDRYLSYGYTF.

In this sample, this clone turned up a few times. The chain couples TRBV7-2 to TRBJ2-7, with 9 bases that match TRBD1. Trimming at V came to 6 bases and at J to 3 bases, leaving 15 bases not matched to a gene. CDR3 length: 17 amino acids. Germline V gene sequence: CDR1 SGHTA, CDR2 FQGNSA. For the CDR3, the DNA is TGTGCCAGCAGGAAATTTCGGATCCGGGACAGGGTCTACGAGCAGTACTTC. It yields the protein CASRKFRIRDRVYEQYF.

The chain uses TRBV6-6 and TRBJ2-1, with TRBD2 matching over 12 bases. The CDR3 length is 15 residues. The V segment lost 5 bases and the J segment 7 bases; nucleotides outside the gene matches: 6. Germline loops: CDR1 MNHNY, CDR2 SVGAGI (reference sequence). CDR3: CASSPSGGAWNEQFF. CDR3 bases: TGTGCCAGCAGTCCTAGCGGGGGGGCCTGGAATGAGCAGTTCTTC.

V and J are TRBV7-3 and TRBJ2-6, with no clear D. The CDR3 sequence is 17 residues long. V was pared by 1 base and J by 1 base, with 11 bases between. Germline CDR1 is SGHTA and CDR2 is FQGTGA. The CDR3 DNA is TGTGCCAGCAGCTTAAATTCTTTAGTATCTGGGGCCAACGTCCTGACTTTC. This sequence encodes CASSLNSLVSGANVLTF.

V is TRBV30 and J is TRBJ2-2; 9 bases map to TRBD2. The germline CDR1 and CDR2 sequences are GTSNPN and SVGIG (reference sequence). The CDR3 is 15 amino acids. The junction had 8 bases not matched to a gene; V was cut back by 6 bases and J by 3 bases. The CDR3 DNA reads as TGTGCCTGTATTATGTGGACTAGCGACACCGGGGAGCTGTTTTTT. The encoded protein is CACIMWTSDTGELFF.